Presented here are 23 T cell receptor beta chains from one specimen sequenced in a study of T cells after posttransplantation cyclophosphamide. TCRdb keeps only in-frame clones here, not all; method: immunoSEQ multiplex PCR. The specimen has over 20,000 clones, none found just once. Specimen: PBMCs. These receptors came from a man aged 50 to 60 in good health, CMV-negative, and a related stem cell transplant donor.

This clone was counted ten times or more. The gene calls are TRBV28 and TRBJ2-7; 9 nucleotides align to TRBD1. Germline trimming cut 4 bases from V and 7 bases from J; bases unmatched to any gene: 11. Germline V gene sequence: CDR1 MDHEN, CDR2 SYDVKM. This CDR3 is 15 amino acids long. The CDR3 bases are TGTGCCAGCAGTTCAGAAACAGGGGGCGAGGATGAGCAGTACTTC. It yields the protein CASSSETGGEDEQYF.

In this sample, this clone turned up many times. The chain carries TRBV7-9 and TRBJ1-2; possibly TRBD1 for D (6 bases). The length of the CDR3 is 13 residues. The V end was cut by 7 bases, the J end by 3 bases, with 12 bases between. CDR1 and CDR2 (germline): SEHNR, FQNEAQ (reference sequence). DNA for the CDR3: TGTGCCAGCACCCCCACAGGGTACTATGGCTACACCTTC. It yields the protein CASTPTGYYGYTF.

This clone was observed at least ten times. The rearrangement joins TRBV27 to TRBJ1-4, with 8 bases identical to TRBD1. The germline gives CDR1 MNHEY, CDR2 SMNVEV (reference sequence). Trimming took 7 bases from V and 8 from J; bases not matched to a gene: 15. This CDR3 is 16 amino acids long. Here the CDR3 reads CASNSGGAGRREKLFF. As DNA, the CDR3 is TGTGCCAGCAATTCAGGGGGCGCCGGTCGAAGAGAAAAACTGTTTTTT.

The CDR3 spells CASSPRTVYEQYF. The CDR3, as DNA: TGTGCCAGCAGCCCCCGTACGGTCTACGAGCAGTACTTC. This chain links TRBV28 with TRBJ2-5; no firm D call. The J call is doubtful: the DNA matches TRBJ2-7 better. The CDR3 sequence is 13 residues long. CDR1 and CDR2 from the germline V gene are MDHEN and SYDVKM.

This clone has just a few counts. This rearrangement joins TRBV7-9 to TRBJ2-1; a weak D match, TRBD1 (6 bases). The germline CDR1 and CDR2 sequences are SEHNR and FQNEAQ (reference sequence). V lost 5 bases and J lost 5, with 19 bases in between. CDR3 size: 16 residues. CDR3 nucleotides: TGTGCCAGCAGCCTATCACCAGGACAGAGGAACAATGAGCAGTTCTTC. Translation: CASSLSPGQRNNEQFF. The full variable domain, rest sourced from reference TRBV7-9 and TRBJ2-1, is DTGVSQNPRHKITKRGQNVTFRCDPISEHNRLYWYRQTLGQGPEFLTYFQNEAQLEKSRLLSDRFSAERPKGSFSTLEIQRTEQGDSAMYLCASSLSPGQRNNEQFFGPGTRLTVL.

This clone was detected ten times or more. The chain employs TRBV27 and TRBJ2-5, with D maybe TRBD2 (7 bases). The V end was cut by 1 base, the J end by 5 bases, with 11 bases between. Germline values: CDR1 MNHEY, CDR2 SMNVEV (reference sequence). This CDR3 contains 14 residues. CDR3 region: CASSLLGGQETQYF. For the CDR3, the DNA is TGTGCCAGCAGTTTATTGGGGGGGCAGGAGACCCAGTACTTC.

This clone was detected many times. Distinct nucleotide sequences in the sample also encode this CDR3. CDR3 sequence reads: CATVPPGTAYGYTF. CDR3 in DNA: TGTGCCACCGTACCTCCTGGGACAGCATATGGCTACACCTTC. The chain uses TRBV6-1 and TRBJ1-2; 7 nucleotides align to TRBD1. CDR3 length: 14 residues. Losses at the gene ends were 10 bases for V and 5 bases for J; bases not matched to a gene: 13. The germline CDR1 and CDR2 sequences are MNHNS and SASEGT.

This clone was counted ten times or more. The CDR3 reads CASSVRGGALLYEQYF. CDR3 sequence (DNA): TGTGCCAGCAGCGTGAGGGGAGGGGCCCTTCTATACGAGCAGTACTTC. The chain joins TRBV11-2 to TRBJ2-7; TRBD2 aligns across 7 bases. The germline gives CDR1 SGHAT, CDR2 FQNNGV. This CDR3 has 16 residues. Losses at the gene ends were 5 bases for V and 4 bases for J; bases not matched to a gene: 14.

In this sample, this clone turned up many times. The genes are TRBV29-1 and TRBJ2-6; 7 bases fit TRBD2. The V and J ends lost 6 bases and 4 bases, in that order; junction bases with no gene match: 15. The V gene's germline CDR1 is SQVTM and CDR2 ANQGSEA. The length of the CDR3 is 17 residues. CDR3 in DNA: TGCAGCGTGGGGATCCTCGGCGGGGGACCCGGGGCCAACGTCCTGACTTTC. This sequence encodes CSVGILGGGPGANVLTF.

This clone was counted ten times or more. The rearrangement joins TRBV10-3 to TRBJ2-1; TRBD2 agrees at 10 bases. V was pared by 8 bases and J by 3 bases, with 4 bases of the junction left unmatched. The CDR3 contains 14 residues. Germline CDR1 is ENHRY and CDR2 is SYGVKD. CDR3 bases: TGTGCCATCGGGAGGACTAGCGGCTACAATGAGCAGTTCTTC. Translating it yields CAIGRTSGYNEQFF.

This clone has a count of ten or more. The rearrangement uses TRBV9 and TRBJ2-2, with TRBD2 identical over 12 bases. This CDR3 is 17 amino acids long. Germline CDR1 is SGDLS and CDR2 is YYNGEE. J was trimmed by 0 bases and V by 4 bases; bases with no gene match: 4. CDR3 DNA: TGTGCCAGCAGCCCCCTAGCGGGAGGGCCGAACACCGGGGAGCTGTTTTTT. This encodes CASSPLAGGPNTGELFF.

Ten or more counts support this clone. This chain uses TRBV28 with TRBJ2-1; 11 bases align to TRBD2. CDR1 and CDR2 (germline): MDHEN, SYDVKM. This CDR3 spans 18 amino acids. V lost 4 bases, J lost 3 bases, and 11 bases stayed unmatched. The CDR3 spells CASSYRWGTSGFYNEQFF. The CDR3 DNA follows: TGTGCCAGCAGTTACCGGTGGGGGACTAGCGGTTTCTACAATGAGCAGTTCTTC.

This clone appeared many times. This CDR3 is CASSLEGLSQPQHF. The CDR3 DNA reads TGTGCCAGCAGCTTAGAGGGGCTAAGTCAGCCCCAGCATTTT. The chain employs TRBV7-2 and TRBJ1-5; tentative D call: TRBD1 (5 bases). Germline-derived CDR1 and CDR2 are SGHTA and FQGNSA. The CDR3 has 14 residues. Trimming cost V 1 base and J 6 bases, with 10 bases left between them. Together with reference TRBV7-2 and TRBJ1-5, the CDR3 gives the full variable domain: GAGVSQSPSNKVTEKGKDVELRCDPISGHTALYWYRQSLGQGLEFLIYFQGNSAPDKSGLPSDRFSAERTGGSVSTLTIQRTQQEDSAVYLCASSLEGLSQPQHFGDGTRLSIL.

Many counts were recorded for this clone. The V call is TRBV7-9, the J call TRBJ1-2, with a weak D call TRBD1 (5 bases). The germline V gene has CDR1 SEHNR and CDR2 FQNEAQ (reference sequence). V shed 1 base and J shed 8 bases, with 17 bases lying between them. The CDR3 is 15 residues long. For the CDR3, the DNA is TGTGCCAGCAGCTTAGATCCAGGGAAGTCCAGAGGCTACACCTTC. Translating it yields CASSLDPGKSRGYTF. The entire variable domain, with the rest obtained from reference TRBV7-9 and TRBJ1-2, is as follows: DTGVSQNPRHKITKRGQNVTFRCDPISEHNRLYWYRQTLGQGPEFLTYFQNEAQLEKSRLLSDRFSAERPKGSFSTLEIQRTEQGDSAMYLCASSLDPGKSRGYTFGSGTRLTVV.

This clone has at least ten counts. The V gene is TRBV5-5, the J gene TRBJ1-5; no firm D call. Trimming shortened V by 4 bases and J by 1 base, and 15 bases separated the two germline ends. The CDR3 extends over 16 amino acids. Germline V lookup: CDR1 SGHKS, CDR2 YYEKEE (reference sequence). The CDR3 region has the DNA TGTGCCAGCAGCCCGACCGGGAGGGCGAGCAATCAGCCCCAGCATTTT. Its translation: CASSPTGRASNQPQHF.

This clone was seen at least ten times. The V call is TRBV11-1, the J call TRBJ1-2, with TRBD1 identical over 8 bases. Trimming removed 5 bases from V and 2 bases from J; junction bases left unmatched: 4. Germline lookup yields CDR1 SGHAT and CDR2 FQDESV (reference sequence). The CDR3 totals 14 residues. The CDR3 region has the DNA TGTGCCAGCAGCACCGGACAGGGAAACTATGGCTACACCTTC. It translates to CASSTGQGNYGYTF.

This clone was recorded at least ten times. The V and J genes are TRBV10-3 and TRBJ1-1; 7 positions agree with TRBD1. In germline, CDR1 is ENHRY, CDR2 SYGVKD. The V and J ends lost 6 bases and 0 bases, in that order; junction bases with no gene match: 4. This CDR3 comprises 14 residues. CDR3 bases: TGTGCCATCAGCTCACAGGGGCTGAACACTGAAGCTTTCTTT. It is translated as CAISSQGLNTEAFF.

This clone appeared a few times. The chain is built from TRBV27 and TRBJ2-5, with 9 nucleotides matching TRBD1. The last part of the DNA fits TRBJ2-7 better; the J call may be wrong. CDR3 length: 15 amino acids. Germline loops: CDR1 MNHEY, CDR2 SMNVEV (reference sequence). CDR3 in DNA: TGTGCCAGCAGAATGGGACAGGGTGAGTCCTACGAGCAGTACTTC. Protein sequence: CASRMGQGESYEQYF.

This clone was observed many times. The V and J genes are TRBV5-1 and TRBJ1-1; 7 nucleotides agree with TRBD1. CDR3 length equals 14 residues. The V gene end was trimmed by 4 bases and the J gene end by 3 bases; junction bases not matched to a gene: 6. Germline CDR1 SGHRS, CDR2 YFSETQ. Written as DNA, the CDR3 is TGCGCCAGCAGCCAAATGCAGGGGGACACTGAAGCTTTCTTT. Protein: CASSQMQGDTEAFF.

There are many counts of this clone. The V call is TRBV7-2, the J call TRBJ1-3, with 7 bases fitting TRBD1. The germline V gene has CDR1 SGHTA and CDR2 FQGNSA. V lost 1 base, J lost 4 bases, and 7 bases stayed unmatched. This CDR3 spans 16 amino acids. CDR3 in amino acids: CASSLETGLTGNTIYF. CDR3 nucleotide sequence: TGTGCCAGCAGCTTAGAGACAGGGCTGACAGGAAACACCATATATTTT.

This clone was detected many times. The V gene is TRBV7-9, the J gene TRBJ2-2, with TRBD1 matching 7 bases. V dropped 6 bases and J dropped 6; count of bases not matched to a gene: 7. This CDR3 is 14 amino acids long. CDR1 is SEHNR and CDR2 is FQNEAQ in the germline V gene (reference sequence). CDR3 nucleotides: TGTGCCAGCAGTCTCGATGGACAGGCCGGGGAGCTGTTTTTT. Translated, it gives CASSLDGQAGELFF. Full variable domain (rest looked up from reference TRBV7-9 and TRBJ2-2): DTGVSQNPRHKITKRGQNVTFRCDPISEHNRLYWYRQTLGQGPEFLTYFQNEAQLEKSRLLSDRFSAERPKGSFSTLEIQRTEQGDSAMYLCASSLDGQAGELFFGEGSRLTVL.

This clone was detected many times. V and J are TRBV4-1 and TRBJ2-7; TRBD2 matches at 9 bases. The CDR3 is made up of 14 amino acids. V trimming: 8 bases; J trimming: 4 bases; junction bases outside the gene matches: 9. Looked up from germline, CDR1 is MGHRA and CDR2 is YSYEKL. In DNA, the CDR3 is TGCGCCAGCTCTTCGACTAGCGGACAATACGAGCAGTACTTC. This translates into CASSSTSGQYEQYF.

This clone was seen ten or more times. The V gene is TRBV7-9, the J gene TRBJ2-7, with 8 bases aligning to TRBD1. Germline V lookup: CDR1 SEHNR, CDR2 FQNEAQ (reference sequence). This CDR3 is built from 12 residues. Trimming took 8 bases from V and 5 from J; bases not matched to a gene: 5. CDR3 residues: CASGDRLHEQYF. CDR3 bases: TGTGCCAGCGGGGACAGGCTACACGAGCAGTACTTC.